The sequence of this T cell receptor beta chain was determined in a study of control samples from healthy donors and cancer patients. Remarks on this clone: At one end, the junction sequence differs from germline, possibly due to a read error.

Clones were sequenced by immunoSEQ multiplex PCR, and TCRdb holds only the in-frame ones, with some missing. The repertoire holds over 85,000 clones, with around 85% as singletons. This CDR3 contains 13 residues. Germline V lookup: CDR1 SNHLY, CDR2 FYNNEI. The sequencing input was PBMCs. This clonotype was sampled from an older man with lung cancer. The rearrangement links TRBV2 to TRBJ1-2; no clear D. CDR3 in amino acids: CASSDGRDYDYTF. The CDR3 DNA reads TGTGCCAGCAGTGATGGCAGAGACTATGACTACACCTTC.